This T cell receptor (beta chain) was retrieved from a study of blood T cells in healthy people across ages. This clonotype has a handful of counts. The sample providers were healthy Caucasian people from Russia, aged about 6 to 95. It was with a sample-barcoded 5' primer and a J-beta primer mix that a second PCR of roughly 7 to 12 cycles was run. Samples each returned at least 3 million CDR3-containing paired-end reads. TCRdb used MiXCR to reprocess the 5' RACE reads, holding one entry per CDR3 protein. This sample has 1.5 million to 2 million distinct CDR3 sequences, with about 35% found just once. The length of the CDR3 is 13 residues. From germline, CDR1 is DFQATT and CDR2 SNEGSKA (reference sequence).

Sequencing was performed on blood. The TCR comes from a woman aged 25 to 39 in good health. The chain couples TRBV20-1 to TRBJ2-7; no clear D gene. The J call is uncertain, as TRBJ2-5 better fits the DNA end. The CDR3 is CSAREPLGKTQYF. DNA of the CDR3: TGCAGTGCGCGCGAGCCTCTAGGGAAGACCCAGTACTTC.